This TCR beta chain was identified in a study of blood T cell repertoires in COVID-19. Per the original data handling: Nucleated cell counts were estimated from reference gene primer amplification. Repertoires were generated with immunoSEQ multiplex PCR, while TCRdb's copy carries only in-frame clones and drops some. The DNA was the basis for D and trimming; V, J and clone size are from that table. The profile shows about 250,000 clones, approximately 86% of them singletons. The V gene's germline CDR1 is MNHEY and CDR2 SVGAGI. The V end lost 7 bases, the J end lost 6 bases, and 19 bases lay between the germline ends. The CDR3 length is 14 residues.

The origin of this receptor is a human donor with COVID-19, enrolled during active disease. The donor label of this sample is uncertain. The chain carries TRBV6-5 and TRBJ2-7; a possible D gene is TRBD2 (6 bases). Sequencing input: peripheral blood. CDR3 DNA sequence: TGTGCCAGCACTGCGTCCGGGCCCGGGGGCGAGCAGTACTTC. Its protein is CASTASGPGGEQYF.